These T cell receptor beta chains were read from a single sample in a study of tumor-infiltrating lymphocytes in primary liver carcinoma. One entry per CDR3 protein results from TCRdb running MiXCR on the multiplex PCR reads. The table shows about 50,000 distinct CDR3 sequences, with around 77% occurring only once. The sequencing input was liver tumor tissue from sampling region 5. Every receptor here comes from a middle-aged man with primary liver carcinoma and hepatitis B virus infection. Both conserved end residues are part of each CDR3. Each record gives: clone size, V gene, D gene, J gene, CDR3 DNA, CDR3 protein. D genes are given only for firm matches. Not all rows give a size; the values are once, few, many and, for expanded clones, a class.

clone size: .; V gene: TRBV7-9; D gene: .; J gene: TRBJ1-3; CDR3 DNA: TGTGCCAGCAGCCTACCCTCCGGGGTGAATGGAAACACCATATATTTT; CDR3 protein: CASSLPSGVNGNTIYF
clone size: few; V gene: TRBV18; D gene: TRBD2; J gene: TRBJ2-5; CDR3 DNA: TGTGCCAGCTCACTTAACGGGGGGGATCAAGAGACCCAGTACTTC; CDR3 protein: CASSLNGGDQETQYF
clone size: .; V gene: TRBV5-4; D gene: TRBD2; J gene: TRBJ2-5; CDR3 DNA: TGTGCCTGTAGTCCAACTAGCGGGAAAACTAAAGGGAGACCCCAGTACTTC; CDR3 protein: CACSPTSGKTKGRPQYF
clone size: .; V gene: TRBV11-2; D gene: .; J gene: TRBJ2-6; CDR3 DNA: TGTGCCATCAGCATGGGGGGTCACAGGGGCATTTCCCTCTCTGGGGCCAACGTCCTGACTTTC; CDR3 protein: CAISMGGHRGISLSGANVLTF
clone size: .; V gene: TRBV29-1; D gene: TRBD2; J gene: TRBJ2-2; CDR3 DNA: TGCAGCGCTGTTACGGCGGGAGCATACACCGGGGAGCTGTTTTTT; CDR3 protein: CSAVTAGAYTGELFF
clone size: .; V gene: TRBV5-4; D gene: TRBD1; J gene: TRBJ2-7; CDR3 DNA: TGTGCCAGTAGCTTACAGGGGCTAGATGACCAGTACTTC; CDR3 protein: CASSLQGLDDQYF
clone size: .; V gene: TRBV12-3/TRBV12-4; D gene: .; J gene: TRBJ2-5; CDR3 DNA: TGTGTCAGCAGTTTAAATCAAGAGACCCAGTACTTC; CDR3 protein: CVSSLNQETQYF
clone size: many; V gene: TRBV5-1; D gene: .; J gene: TRBJ2-2; CDR3 DNA: TGCGCCAGCAGTCGCGCTAACACCGGGGAGCTGTTTTTT; CDR3 protein: CASSRANTGELFF
clone size: .; V gene: TRBV6-1; D gene: .; J gene: TRBJ2-3; CDR3 DNA: TGTGCCGGCAAGCCCAACGCAGATACGCAGTATTTT; CDR3 protein: CAGKPNADTQYF
clone size: .; V gene: TRBV12-3/TRBV12-4; D gene: .; J gene: TRBJ2-2; CDR3 DNA: TGTACCAGCAGTTCAGGGCAGGGGAGAGCGGTCGGGGAGTTGTTTTTT; CDR3 protein: CTSSSGQGRAVGELFF
clone size: many; V gene: TRBV7-3; D gene: TRBD1; J gene: TRBJ2-2; CDR3 DNA: TGTGCCAGCAGCCCCCTCGGACAGGGGGGTTCCGGGGAGCTGTTTTTT; CDR3 protein: CASSPLGQGGSGELFF
clone size: .; V gene: TRBV6-1; D gene: .; J gene: TRBJ2-7; CDR3 DNA: TGTGCCAGCTGTGAAAGTGGGGGCGTTTCTTACAAGCAGTACTTC; CDR3 protein: CASCESGGVSYKQYF
clone size: .; V gene: TRBV11-2; D gene: TRBD2; J gene: TRBJ2-1; CDR3 DNA: TGTGCAAGCAACCCCCGCGGTAGCGGGATTACCTACAATGAGCAGTTCTTC; CDR3 protein: CASNPRGSGITYNEQFF
clone size: .; V gene: TRBV6-1; D gene: TRBD1; J gene: TRBJ1-5; CDR3 DNA: TGTGCCAGCAGTGAAGCCTGGTCAGGGGGGGATGATCAGCCCCTGCACTTT; CDR3 protein: CASSEAWSGGDDQPLHF
clone size: .; V gene: TRBV6-2/TRBV6-3; D gene: TRBD2; J gene: TRBJ2-7; CDR3 DNA: TGTGCCAGCAGGTCTAGCGGGAGATACGAGCAGTACTTC; CDR3 protein: CASRSSGRYEQYF
clone size: many; V gene: TRBV11-2; D gene: .; J gene: TRBJ2-1; CDR3 DNA: TGTGCCAGCAGCTCCCGCGGCCCTTACAATGAGCAGTTCTTC; CDR3 protein: CASSSRGPYNEQFF
clone size: .; V gene: TRBV12-3/TRBV12-4; D gene: TRBD1; J gene: TRBJ2-5; CDR3 DNA: TGTGCCAGCAGGACAGGGACGGAGACCCAGTACTTC; CDR3 protein: CASRTGTETQYF
clone size: .; V gene: TRBV5-1; D gene: TRBD2; J gene: TRBJ2-3; CDR3 DNA: TGCGCCAACAGCTTGGGGACTATGGCAGATAAGCAGTATTTT; CDR3 protein: CANSLGTMADKQYF
clone size: once; V gene: TRBV6-1; D gene: TRBD1; J gene: TRBJ1-1; CDR3 DNA: TGTGCCAGCAGTGAAGGTGTAGGGCAGGGGGTTAACACTGAAGCTTTCTTT; CDR3 protein: CASSEGVGQGVNTEAFF